The entry that follows covers one T cell receptor (beta chain) sequence. The antigen remains unidentified. The data stem from a study of shared clonotypes between healthy human individuals. Findings and limits, study-wide: Rarefaction analysis demonstrated incomplete sorted-subset sequencing notwithstanding large depth.

The run depth of the assay was deep. Replicate PCRs for sorted subsets used about 200 ng DNA; this equaled 25,000 to 35,000 T cell genomes. Method: immunoSEQ multiplex PCR; TCRdb's copy keeps in-frame clones and lacks some. The sample records some 700,000 clones, roughly 91% being singletons. The sample comprised memory CD8+ T cells from PBMCs. Stated subset: CD45RO+ cells pooled with CCR7-negative TemRA cells. The clonotype was recovered from a man between 18 and 35 years old in good health. Some clones in this sample may be carry-over from other donors' samples.

This CDR3 reads CASSLGQRPGIRADTQYF. CDR3 in DNA: TGTGCCAGCAGTTTAGGCCAACGGCCGGGTATACGGGCAGATACGCAGTATTTT. The rearrangement joins TRBV27 to TRBJ2-3; D not resolved. Trimming removed 2 bases at V and 4 bases at J, with 22 bases between. The CDR3 runs 18 residues. From germline, CDR1 is MNHEY and CDR2 SMNVEV (reference sequence).